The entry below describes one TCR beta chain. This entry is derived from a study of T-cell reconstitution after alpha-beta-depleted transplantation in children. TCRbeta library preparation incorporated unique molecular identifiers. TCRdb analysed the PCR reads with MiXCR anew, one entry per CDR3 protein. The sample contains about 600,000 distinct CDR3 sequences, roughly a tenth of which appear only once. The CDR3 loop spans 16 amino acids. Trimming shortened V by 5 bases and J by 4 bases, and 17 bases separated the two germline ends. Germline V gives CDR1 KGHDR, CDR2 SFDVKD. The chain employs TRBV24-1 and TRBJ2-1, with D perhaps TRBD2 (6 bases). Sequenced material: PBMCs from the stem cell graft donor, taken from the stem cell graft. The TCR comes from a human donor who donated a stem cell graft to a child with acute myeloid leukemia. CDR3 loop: CATSAPTGVPYNEQFF. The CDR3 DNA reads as TGTGCCACCAGTGCCCCAACGGGAGTGCCATACAATGAGCAGTTCTTC.